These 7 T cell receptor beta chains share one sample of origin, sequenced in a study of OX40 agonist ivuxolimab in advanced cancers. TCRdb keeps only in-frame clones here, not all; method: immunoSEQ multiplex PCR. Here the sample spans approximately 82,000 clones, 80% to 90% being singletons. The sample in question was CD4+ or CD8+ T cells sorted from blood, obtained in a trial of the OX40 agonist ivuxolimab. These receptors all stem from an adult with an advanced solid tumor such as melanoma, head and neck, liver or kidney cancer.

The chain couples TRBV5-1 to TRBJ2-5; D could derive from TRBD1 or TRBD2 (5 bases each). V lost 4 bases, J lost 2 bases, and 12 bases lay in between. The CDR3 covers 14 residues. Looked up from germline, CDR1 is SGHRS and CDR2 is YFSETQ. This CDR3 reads CASSVRGRQETQYF. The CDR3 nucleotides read TGCGCCAGCAGCGTCCGGGGCCGGCAAGAGACCCAGTACTTC.

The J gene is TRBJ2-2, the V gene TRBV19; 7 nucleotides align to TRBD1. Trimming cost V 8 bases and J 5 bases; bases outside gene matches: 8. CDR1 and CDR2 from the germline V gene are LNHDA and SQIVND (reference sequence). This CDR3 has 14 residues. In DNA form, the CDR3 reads TGTGCCAGTGAGCCGGGACAGAAAACCGGGGAGCTGTTTTTT. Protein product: CASEPGQKTGELFF.

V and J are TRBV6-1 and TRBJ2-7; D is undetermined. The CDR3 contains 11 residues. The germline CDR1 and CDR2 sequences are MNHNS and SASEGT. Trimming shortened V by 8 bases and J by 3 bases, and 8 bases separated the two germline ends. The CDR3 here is CASQVDYEQYF. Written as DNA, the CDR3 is TGTGCCAGCCAGGTTGACTACGAGCAGTACTTC.

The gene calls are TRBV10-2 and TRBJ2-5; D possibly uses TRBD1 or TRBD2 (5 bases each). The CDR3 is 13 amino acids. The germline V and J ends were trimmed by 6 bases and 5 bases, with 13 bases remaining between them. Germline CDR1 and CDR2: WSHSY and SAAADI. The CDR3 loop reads CASRGPWGETQYF. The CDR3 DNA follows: TGCGCCAGCAGGGGACCCTGGGGGGAGACCCAGTACTTC.

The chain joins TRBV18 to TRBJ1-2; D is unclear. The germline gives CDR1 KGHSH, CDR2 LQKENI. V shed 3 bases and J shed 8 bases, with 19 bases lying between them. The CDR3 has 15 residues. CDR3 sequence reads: CASSPAYRWEEGYTF. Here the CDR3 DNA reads TGTGCCAGCTCACCTGCTTACCGCTGGGAGGAGGGCTACACCTTC.

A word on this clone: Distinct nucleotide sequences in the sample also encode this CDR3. CDR3 sequence reads: CASSPGLSTDTQYF. In DNA, the CDR3 is TGTGCCAGCAGTCCAGGACTCAGCACAGATACGCAGTATTTT. The J gene is TRBJ2-3, the V gene TRBV6-4; a possible D gene is TRBD2 (5 bases). Germline assignment: CDR1 MRHNA and CDR2 SNTAGT. The CDR3 runs to 14 residues. The germline V and J ends were trimmed by 5 bases and 0 bases, with 9 bases remaining between them.

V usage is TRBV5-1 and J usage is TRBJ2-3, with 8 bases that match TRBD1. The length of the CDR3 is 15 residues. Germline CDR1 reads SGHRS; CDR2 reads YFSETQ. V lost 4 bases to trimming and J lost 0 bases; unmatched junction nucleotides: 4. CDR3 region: CASSQGAGSTDTQYF. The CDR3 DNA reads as TGCGCCAGCAGCCAGGGGGCCGGTAGCACAGATACGCAGTATTTT.